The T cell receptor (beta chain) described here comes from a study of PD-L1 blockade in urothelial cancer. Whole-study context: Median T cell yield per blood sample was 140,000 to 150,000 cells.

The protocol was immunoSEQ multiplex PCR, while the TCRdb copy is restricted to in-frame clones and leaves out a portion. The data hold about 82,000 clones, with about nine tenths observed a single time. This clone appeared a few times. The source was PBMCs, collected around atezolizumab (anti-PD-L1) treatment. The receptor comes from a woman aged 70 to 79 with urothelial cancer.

The DNA for the CDR3 is TGTGCCAGCAGCCTAAATTGGGGACAGGGGGTTTCCTACGAGCAGTACTTC. Translating gives CASSLNWGQGVSYEQYF. The genes are TRBV11-2 and TRBJ2-7, with 11 bases fitting TRBD1. CDR3 length: 17 residues. Germline lookup yields CDR1 SGHAT and CDR2 FQNNGV. Trimming removed 5 bases from V and 1 base from J; junction bases left unmatched: 10.